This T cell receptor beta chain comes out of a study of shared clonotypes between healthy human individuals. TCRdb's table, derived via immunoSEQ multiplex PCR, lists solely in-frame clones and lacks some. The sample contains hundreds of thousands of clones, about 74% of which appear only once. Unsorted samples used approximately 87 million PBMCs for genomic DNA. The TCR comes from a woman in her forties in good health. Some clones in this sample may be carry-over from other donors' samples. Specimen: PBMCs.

CDR3 in amino acids: CASSYSGLANYGYTF. CDR3 in DNA: TGTGCCAGCAGTTACTCGGGTTTAGCTAACTATGGCTACACCTTC. The rearrangement links TRBV6-5 to TRBJ1-2; D is unclear. The CDR3 has 15 amino acids. From germline, CDR1 is MNHEY and CDR2 SVGAGI. V dropped 0 bases and J dropped 0 bases, with 8 bases sitting between them.